This TCR beta chain comes out of a study of tumor and adjacent non-tumor tissue in lung cancer. The CDR3 is 19 amino acids. CDR1 and CDR2 (germline): LGHNA, YSLEER. A modified ARM-PCR protocol with three rounds of nested PCR amplified TCRbeta. A single record per CDR3 protein comes from TCRdb applying MiXCR to the multiplex PCR reads. The table includes about 80,000 distinct CDR3 sequences, roughly 80% detected once. No cell sorting was done before RNA was extracted from the tissue. More than 3 cm separated this lung sample from the edge of the tumor. This clonotype was observed a few times. One junction end disagrees with the germline gene, perhaps due to a read error.

The chain combines TRBV4-3 with TRBJ2-1; 8 nucleotides match TRBD2. The specimen was distant non-tumor lung tissue. This clonotype originated in a man aged 55 to 70 with non-small cell lung cancer. CDR3 sequence reads: CASSQDRIPGTRAYNGQFF. CDR3 DNA sequence: TGCGCCAGCAGCCAAGATCGGATCCCCGGGACTAGAGCCTACAATGGGCAGTTCTTC.